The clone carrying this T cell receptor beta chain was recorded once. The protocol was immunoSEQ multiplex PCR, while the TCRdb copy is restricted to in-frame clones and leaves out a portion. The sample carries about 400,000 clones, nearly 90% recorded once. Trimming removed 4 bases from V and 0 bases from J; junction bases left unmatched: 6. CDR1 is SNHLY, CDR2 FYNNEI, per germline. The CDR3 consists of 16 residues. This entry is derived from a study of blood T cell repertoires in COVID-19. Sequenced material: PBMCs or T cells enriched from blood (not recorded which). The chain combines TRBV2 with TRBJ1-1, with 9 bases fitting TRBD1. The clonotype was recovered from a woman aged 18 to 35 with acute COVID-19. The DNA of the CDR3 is TGTGCCAGCAGTGTGGGGACAGGGATTATGAACACTGAAGCTTTCTTT. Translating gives CASSVGTGIMNTEAFF.